This T cell receptor (beta chain) was documented in a study of T cell responses to AZD1222 COVID-19 vaccine. Study-wide points: White British people made up most donors, females outnumbered males, and clonal diversity was possibly underestimated. Vaccine-related CD4 TCRs covered spike, predominating at 160-218 and 743-854.

Germline loops: CDR1 DFQATT, CDR2 SNEGSKA (reference sequence). The CDR3 is made up of 15 amino acids. Trimming at V came to 3 bases and at J to 0 bases, leaving 6 bases not matched to a gene. Points on this clone: Its antigen is not identified.

Method: immunoSEQ multiplex PCR; TCRdb's copy keeps in-frame clones and lacks some. The table shows under 95,000 clones, with roughly nine tenths occurring only once. This rearrangement joins TRBV20-1 to TRBJ2-3; TRBD2 matches 7 bases. The TCR was taken from an adult in good health. Source: peripheral blood, taken on day 0 of AZD1222 vaccination. The CDR3 region has the DNA TGCAGTGCTAGTGGATCTAGCGGAAGCACAGATACGCAGTATTTT. Amino acids: CSASGSSGSTDTQYF.